Below are 16 T cell receptor beta chains sequenced from a single sample in a study of blood T cell repertoires in COVID-19. Sequencing was performed with immunoSEQ multiplex PCR; in TCRdb, only in-frame clones are kept and a portion is missing. The sample lists tens of thousands of clones, around 80% occurring once. The sequenced material came from peripheral blood. These receptors were taken from a man aged 60 to 69 with active or convalescent COVID-19.

The chain has TRBV2 and TRBJ1-3; the match to TRBD1 covers 9 bases. Germline V gives CDR1 SNHLY, CDR2 FYNNEI. V lost 6 bases and J lost 0; bases outside the gene matches: 9. The CDR3 is 17 amino acids. The CDR3 sequence is CASRGRDRDSSGNTIYF. The CDR3 region has the DNA TGTGCCAGCAGAGGCCGGGACAGGGATAGCTCTGGAAACACCATATATTTT.

The chain carries TRBV30 and TRBJ2-7; D might be TRBD1 (5 bases). CDR1 is GTSNPN and CDR2 is SVGIG in the germline V gene (reference sequence). Between the trimmed V and J ends, which lost 0 bases and 5 bases, there was a span of 11 bases. The CDR3 is 13 residues long. The CDR3 DNA follows: TGTGCCTGGAGTGTTTTACAGGCGGACGAGCAGTACTTC. Residues: CAWSVLQADEQYF.

V gene TRBV2 combines with J gene TRBJ1-6; 7 nucleotides agree with TRBD1. The CDR3 has 14 residues. CDR1 and CDR2 (germline): SNHLY, FYNNEI. Trimming removed 6 bases from V and 9 bases from J; junction bases left unmatched: 8. For the CDR3, the DNA is TGTGCCAGCAGGCTAGACAGGGAGGCTTCACCCCTCCACTTT. Its protein product is CASRLDREASPLHF.

CDR3 in DNA: TGTGCCAGCGAAGCGGGCCTGTGGGACAGGGGGCTTGGGGCTAACTATGGCTACACCTTC. It codes for CASEAGLWDRGLGANYGYTF. This chain links TRBV19 with TRBJ1-2, with 12 bases matching TRBD1. V lost 9 bases and J lost 0; bases outside the gene matches: 20. CDR3 size: 20 residues. Germline V gene lookup returns CDR1 LNHDA and CDR2 SQIVND (reference sequence). The full variable domain, its missing parts supplied by reference TRBV19 and TRBJ1-2, is DGGITQSPKYLFRKEGQNVTLSCEQNLNHDAMYWYRQDPGQGLRLIYYSQIVNDFQKGDIAEGYSVSREKKESFPLTVTSAQKNPTAFYLCASEAGLWDRGLGANYGYTFGSGTRLTVV.

This rearrangement joins TRBV6-4 to TRBJ1-4; D is undetermined. Germline CDR1 reads MRHNA; CDR2 reads SNTAGT. With 0 bases removed from V and 8 bases from J, the gap between germline ends came to 13 bases. The CDR3 is 15 residues long. CDR3 in DNA: TGTGCCAGCAGTGACTCACCCGGGGTTTCGGAAAAACTGTTTTTT. Its protein product is CASSDSPGVSEKLFF.

In this sample, this clone turned up a few times. The genes are TRBV7-8 and TRBJ1-2, with D uncertain. Trimming shortened V by 1 base and J by 4 bases, and 19 bases separated the two germline ends. This CDR3 has 17 residues. Germline V gene lookup returns CDR1 SGHVS and CDR2 FQNEAQ. The CDR3 sequence is CASSLGRERRSPYGYTF. DNA of the CDR3: TGTGCCAGCAGCTTAGGACGGGAAAGGAGAAGTCCCTATGGCTACACCTTC.

The chain joins TRBV9 to TRBJ1-5; D unclear. V lost 4 bases and J 10 bases, leaving 9 bases between the germline ends. This CDR3 comprises 11 residues. CDR1 is SGDLS and CDR2 is YYNGEE in the germline V gene. CDR3 DNA sequence: TGTGCCAGCAGCATATTGGCCCCCCAGCATTTT. It codes for CASSILAPQHF.

The rearrangement uses TRBV28 and TRBJ1-2; 9 bases map to TRBD1. This CDR3 has 14 residues. With V trimmed by 3 bases and J by 6 bases, 5 bases remained unmatched. Germline CDR1 is MDHEN and CDR2 is SYDVKM. CDR3 region: CASSLGQGVHGYTF. The CDR3 nucleotides are TGTGCCAGCAGTTTGGGACAGGGAGTCCATGGCTACACCTTC.

In its sample, this clone was seen many times. The chain carries TRBV29-1 and TRBJ1-2; D is perhaps TRBD1 (5 bases). Germline values: CDR1 SQVTM, CDR2 ANQGSEA. There are 14 residues in the CDR3. With 4 bases removed from V and 6 bases from J, the gap between germline ends came to 18 bases. CDR3 sequence: CSVGRGGAGHGYTF. For the CDR3, the DNA is TGCAGCGTTGGTCGAGGTGGGGCCGGACATGGCTACACCTTC.

The chain carries TRBV2 and TRBJ1-2; D call uncertain. CDR3 length: 11 residues. V lost 6 bases, J lost 8 bases, and 10 bases lay in between. Germline V CDR1 and CDR2: SNHLY, FYNNEI. CDR3 loop: CASSPAGGYTF. For the CDR3, the DNA is TGTGCCAGCAGCCCAGCGGGGGGCTACACCTTC.

V usage is TRBV11-2 and J usage is TRBJ2-5; the D gene is possibly TRBD2 (5 bases). Germline loops: CDR1 SGHAT, CDR2 FQNNGV. This CDR3 has 15 amino acids. The V gene lost 1 base and the J gene lost 1 base, with 10 bases spanning the gap. CDR3 sequence reads: CASSLGHGLQETQYF. CDR3 DNA sequence: TGTGCCAGCAGCTTAGGACACGGACTCCAAGAGACCCAGTACTTC.

The V gene is TRBV18, the J gene TRBJ1-2; TRBD1 matches at 7 bases. The CDR3 contains 17 residues. CDR1 is KGHSH and CDR2 is LQKENI in the germline V gene. J was trimmed by 4 bases and V by 3 bases; bases with no gene match: 14. The CDR3 loop is CASSPTGPDRMSYGYTF. The DNA of the CDR3 is TGTGCCAGCTCACCTACTGGGCCGGACAGGATGAGCTATGGCTACACCTTC.

The chain has TRBV10-3 and TRBJ1-2, with unresolved D. This CDR3 is built from 13 residues. Looked up from germline, CDR1 is ENHRY and CDR2 is SYGVKD. The V end lost 0 bases, the J end lost 5 bases, and 7 bases lay between the germline ends. The DNA for the CDR3 is TGTGCCATCAGTGAGTCGGGAGTGTATGGCTACACCTTC. Translating gives CAISESGVYGYTF.

Only a few counts were recorded for this clone. The V call is TRBV27, the J call TRBJ2-7, with 8 bases identical to TRBD1. Trimming removed 7 bases from V and 2 bases from J; junction bases left unmatched: 10. The CDR3 spans 15 residues. Germline CDR1 MNHEY, CDR2 SMNVEV (reference sequence). The CDR3 nucleotides read TGTGCCAGCACCATACGCCGGGACAGGACCTACGAGCAGTACTTC. It yields the protein CASTIRRDRTYEQYF.

This clone was detected only once. The chain uses TRBV28 and TRBJ2-1; the D gene is possibly TRBD2 (6 bases). Germline CDR1 reads MDHEN; CDR2 reads SYDVKM. This CDR3 has 11 amino acids. Deletions cut 5 bases from V and 9 bases from J, with 8 bases between. The CDR3 DNA sequence: TGTGCCAGCAGTGGCGGGATTGAGCAGTTCTTC. Translation gives CASSGGIEQFF.

This chain joins TRBV15 and TRBJ2-5, with TRBD1 matching over 11 bases. V lost 0 bases and J lost 5; bases outside the gene matches: 8. CDR3 length: 17 amino acids. Germline values: CDR1 LNHNV, CDR2 YYDKDF (reference sequence). CDR3 DNA sequence: TGTGCCACCAGCAGAGATCTCGGGACAGGGGGGTCGGAGACCCAGTACTTC. Protein sequence: CATSRDLGTGGSETQYF.